This T cell receptor (beta chain) originates from a study of T cell responses to AZD1222 COVID-19 vaccine. Notes on the study in general: Repertoires were collected only later (after the peak T cell response had occurred).

The germline gives CDR1 SNHLY, CDR2 FYNNEI. This CDR3 has 15 residues. V lost 4 bases, J lost 0 bases, and 13 bases lay in between. TCRdb's table, derived via immunoSEQ multiplex PCR, lists solely in-frame clones and lacks some. The data hold roughly 110,000 clones, with 85% to 95% observed a single time. As to this clone: Its specificity is unknown.

The sequence came from an adult who received the AZD1222 COVID-19 vaccine. The chain combines TRBV2 with TRBJ2-7; D is possibly TRBD1 (6 bases). This specimen consisted of peripheral blood, obtained 28 days after the second AZD1222 dose. For the CDR3, the DNA is TGTGCCAGCAGTGGAACAGGGCGGCACTCCTACGAGCAGTACTTC. Translated: CASSGTGRHSYEQYF.